This passage covers 18 T cell receptor beta chains from one sample sequenced in a study of T-cell memory formation after mild COVID-19. TCRdb ran MiXCR on the 5' RACE reads and lists one entry per CDR3 protein. The sample consists of 190,000 or so distinct CDR3 sequences, around 26% of them appearing once. The sample consisted of PBMCs or a T cell subset sorted from them (not recorded which). The receptors were sampled from an adult woman who had mild COVID-19 (a few samples of this study predate the infection). Cell type and time point are not known.

Only a few counts were recorded for this clonotype. The genes are TRBV4-3 and TRBJ2-7; TRBD1 matches at 8 bases. Unmatched junction bases numbered 8, after V lost 2 bases and J lost 5 bases. The CDR3 length is 15 residues. Germline V gives CDR1 LGHNA, CDR2 YSLEER. The CDR3 nucleotides are TGCGCCAGCAGCCAATACTTCGGGACAGGTAACGAGCAGTACTTC. This gives the protein CASSQYFGTGNEQYF.

This clonotype was seen more than once but under ten times. The chain employs TRBV11-2 and TRBJ1-1; 7 nucleotides align to TRBD1. The CDR3 loop spans 15 amino acids. V shed 5 bases, J shed 4 bases, and the junction held 10 bases outside the gene matches. Germline CDR1 SGHAT, CDR2 FQNNGV. CDR3 nucleotide sequence: TGTGCCAGCAGCCCCTACGGACAGGCCCCCACTGAAGCTTTCTTT. Translating gives CASSPYGQAPTEAFF.

This clonotype has a handful of counts. This chain uses TRBV7-2 with TRBJ2-6; 7 bases match TRBD1. There are 16 residues in the CDR3. Losses at the gene ends were 5 bases for V and 2 bases for J; bases not matched to a gene: 6. CDR1 is SGHTA and CDR2 is FQGNSA in the germline V gene. The CDR3 sequence: CASSPTTGTGANVLTF. CDR3 DNA sequence: TGTGCCAGCAGCCCGACGACAGGGACTGGGGCCAACGTCCTGACTTTC. Together with reference TRBV7-2 and TRBJ2-6, the CDR3 gives the full variable domain: GAGVSQSPSNKVTEKGKDVELRCDPISGHTALYWYRQSLGQGLEFLIYFQGNSAPDKSGLPSDRFSAERTGGSVSTLTIQRTQQEDSAVYLCASSPTTGTGANVLTFGAGSRLTVL.

The V and J genes are TRBV7-2 and TRBJ1-1; D might be TRBD1 (6 bases). This CDR3 is 14 amino acids long. Trimming removed 4 bases from V and 4 bases from J, with 13 bases in between. CDR1 is SGHTA, CDR2 FQGNSA, per germline. CDR3 protein: CASSSGWGPTEAFF. CDR3 DNA: TGTGCCAGCAGCTCAGGGTGGGGGCCCACTGAAGCTTTCTTT.

The chain links TRBV25-1 to TRBJ1-1, with TRBD1 as a possible D gene (6 bases). CDR1 is MGHDK, CDR2 SYGVNS, per germline. Trimming removed 6 bases at V and 0 bases at J, with 11 bases between. The CDR3 has 14 residues. The CDR3 DNA follows: TGTGCCAGCAGGTTCAGGGGCATGAACACTGAAGCTTTCTTT. Amino acid sequence: CASRFRGMNTEAFF.

The gene calls are TRBV5-1 and TRBJ2-1; 10 nucleotides agree with TRBD1. The germline V gene has CDR1 SGHRS and CDR2 YFSETQ. There are 15 residues in the CDR3. V lost 4 bases to trimming and J lost 7 bases; unmatched junction nucleotides: 8. The CDR3 protein is CASSNRDRGQNEQFF. For the CDR3, the DNA is TGCGCCAGCAGCAACCGGGACAGGGGCCAAAATGAGCAGTTCTTC.

The V call is TRBV11-3, the J call TRBJ1-2; maybe TRBD1 (5 bases). V was cut by 4 bases and J by 2 bases, with 8 bases left in between. Germline CDR1 is SGHNT and CDR2 is YENEEA. The length of the CDR3 is 13 residues. The CDR3 loop is CASSWGTNYGYTF. The CDR3 DNA reads TGTGCCAGCAGCTGGGGCACCAACTATGGCTACACCTTC.

This clonotype was picked up a small number of times. V and J are TRBV7-9 and TRBJ1-1; D is uncertain. This CDR3 has 15 residues. Deletions cut 2 bases from V and 0 bases from J, with 10 bases between. CDR1 is SEHNR and CDR2 is FQNEAQ in the germline V gene (reference sequence). The chain's CDR3 is CASSLIVSMNTEAFF. CDR3 DNA sequence: TGTGCCAGCAGCTTAATTGTGTCTATGAACACTGAAGCTTTCTTT.

This clonotype was seen only a few times. DNA for the CDR3: TGCGCCAGCAGCTCAGGTGGAGTTCAGGGAGGCGAGCAGTACTTC. This encodes CASSSGGVQGGEQYF. The V gene is TRBV5-1, the J gene TRBJ2-7; tentatively, D is TRBD2 (6 bases). Trimming pared 3 bases from V and 6 bases from J, leaving 19 bases between. The germline V gene encodes CDR1 SGHRS and CDR2 YFSETQ. This CDR3 has 15 residues.

The V call is TRBV5-1, the J call TRBJ2-7; D not certain. Germline V gives CDR1 SGHRS, CDR2 YFSETQ. Trimming took 4 bases from V and 1 from J, leaving 15 bases between them. This CDR3 region has 15 residues. CDR3 DNA: TGCGCCAGCAGCAGGTGGCAGTCCGAGTCCTACGAGCAGTACTTC. This translates into CASSRWQSESYEQYF.

This clonotype was detected only a few times. The chain combines TRBV29-1 with TRBJ2-1; D could derive from TRBD1 or TRBD2 (5 bases each). Trimming pared 4 bases from V and 8 bases from J, leaving 18 bases between. The germline V gene has CDR1 SQVTM and CDR2 ANQGSEA. The CDR3 loop spans 14 amino acids. CDR3: CSVALRPGRDEQFF. CDR3 bases: TGCAGCGTTGCGCTACGGCCAGGGCGGGATGAGCAGTTCTTC.

This clonotype showed up just a few times. The chain couples TRBV7-9 to TRBJ1-3; TRBD1 might be the D (5 bases). The V and J ends lost 5 bases and 0 bases respectively, with 14 bases between them. The germline gives CDR1 SEHNR, CDR2 FQNEAQ (reference sequence). The CDR3 has 16 residues. The CDR3 loop reads CASSENRQTSGNTIYF. CDR3 nucleotides: TGTGCCAGCAGCGAGAACCGACAGACCTCTGGAAACACCATATATTTT.

This chain connects TRBV6-5 to TRBJ2-1; the match to TRBD2 covers 12 bases. The CDR3 contains 18 residues. The germline V gene encodes CDR1 MNHEY and CDR2 SVGAGI. Trimming cost V 0 bases and J 4 bases; bases outside gene matches: 7. The CDR3 bases are TGTGCCAGCAGTTACTCGGAATTCGGACTAGCGGGATACAATGAGCAGTTCTTC. It specifies CASSYSEFGLAGYNEQFF.

This clonotype was seen many times. CDR3: CASSLSGSQSSEQFF. In DNA, the CDR3 is TGTGCCAGCAGTCTCAGCGGATCCCAATCAAGTGAGCAGTTCTTC. The V and J genes are TRBV12-3 or TRBV12-4 and TRBJ2-1, with D perhaps matching TRBD2 (5 bases). The CDR3 runs 15 residues. V was clipped by 5 bases and J by 9 bases, with 20 bases between them.

The chain uses TRBV4-1 and TRBJ2-5; 10 nucleotides agree with TRBD2. The CDR3 loop spans 16 amino acids. The germline CDR1 and CDR2 sequences are MGHRA and YSYEKL. V was clipped by 4 bases and J by 2 bases; unmatched bases: 7. The DNA for the CDR3 is TGCGCCAGCAGCCGTTCTAGCGGGGGATCGCAAGAGACCCAGTACTTC. Its protein product is CASSRSSGGSQETQYF.

There are a few counts of this clonotype. The rearrangement uses TRBV7-8 and TRBJ2-7, with D perhaps matching TRBD2 (5 bases). Germline V gene data show CDR1 as SGHVS and CDR2 as FQNEAQ. The V and J ends lost 1 base and 2 bases respectively, with 12 bases between them. The CDR3 runs to 15 residues. The CDR3, as DNA: TGTGCCAGCAGCTTAGACCGGGATCCGACCTACGAGCAGTACTTC. This translates into CASSLDRDPTYEQYF.

The V gene is TRBV4-1, the J gene TRBJ2-5; 10 bases map to TRBD2. Germline V CDR1 and CDR2: MGHRA, YSYEKL. Unmatched junction bases numbered 8, after V lost 7 bases and J lost 3 bases. The CDR3 consists of 15 residues. The CDR3 DNA reads TGCGCCAGCACCAGCATAGCGGGGGGAAAAGAGACCCAGTACTTC. Translating gives CASTSIAGGKETQYF.

This rearrangement joins TRBV4-2 to TRBJ1-1; 9 bases align to TRBD1. The V gene end was trimmed by 4 bases and the J gene end by 3 bases; junction bases not matched to a gene: 6. The V gene's germline CDR1 is LGHNA and CDR2 YNFKEQ. The CDR3 has 15 amino acids. CDR3 loop: CASSPMGTGYTEAFF. The CDR3 region has the DNA TGTGCCAGCAGCCCCATGGGGACAGGGTACACTGAAGCTTTCTTT.